The rows below give T cell receptor beta chains drawn from one sample of a study of immune evolution from preneoplasia to lung adenocarcinoma. The table came from immunoSEQ multiplex PCR; TCRdb's copy has only in-frame clones and leaves some out. The table records 39,000 or so clones, roughly four fifths of them present only once. The specimen was FFPE invasive lung adenocarcinoma tissue. The receptor set was obtained from a person in their sixties with lung adenocarcinoma. Both conserved end residues are part of each CDR3. The order of the fields is J gene, clone size, CDR3 length, D gene, V gene, CDR3 protein, CDR3 DNA. D genes are given only for firm matches. Expanded clones get a size class; other rows say once, few or many, or leave the size out.

j_gene: TRBJ2-7; abundance: NA; len: 12; d_gene: NA; v_gene: TRBV6-6; CDR3aa: CASSLSSYEQYF; CDR3nt: TGTGCCAGCAGCCTCAGCTCCTACGAGCAGTACTTC
j_gene: TRBJ2-1; abundance: NA; len: 14; d_gene: NA; v_gene: TRBV6-1; CDR3aa: CAGGGGFSYNEQFF; CDR3nt: TGTGCCGGAGGGGGGGGGTTCTCCTACAATGAGCAGTTCTTC
j_gene: TRBJ1-5; abundance: NA; len: 11; d_gene: NA; v_gene: TRBV27; CDR3aa: CASSFGQPQHF; CDR3nt: TGTGCCAGCAGTTTTGGGCAGCCCCAGCATTTT
j_gene: TRBJ2-1; abundance: NA; len: 16; d_gene: TRBD1; v_gene: TRBV13; CDR3aa: CASSLRDRPSYNEQFF; CDR3nt: TGTGCCAGCAGCTTGCGGGACAGGCCCTCCTACAATGAGCAGTTCTTC
j_gene: TRBJ2-7; abundance: NA; len: 10; d_gene: NA; v_gene: TRBV11-3; CDR3aa: CASSMYEQYF; CDR3nt: TGTGCCAGCAGCATGTACGAGCAGTACTTC
j_gene: TRBJ2-1; abundance: NA; len: 14; d_gene: TRBD2; v_gene: TRBV29-1; CDR3aa: CSAEGSGGYNEQFF; CDR3nt: TGCAGCGCAGAAGGTAGCGGGGGCTACAATGAGCAGTTCTTC
j_gene: TRBJ2-7; abundance: NA; len: 15; d_gene: NA; v_gene: TRBV7-2; CDR3aa: CASSFSTGTQYEQYF; CDR3nt: TGTGCCAGCAGCTTTTCGACCGGGACACAATACGAGCAGTACTTC
j_gene: TRBJ1-5; abundance: NA; len: 15; d_gene: TRBD1; v_gene: TRBV9; CDR3aa: CASSPGGDSNQPQHF; CDR3nt: TGTGCCAGCAGCCCAGGGGGCGACAGCAATCAGCCCCAGCATTTT
j_gene: TRBJ1-2; abundance: NA; len: 16; d_gene: NA; v_gene: TRBV7-9; CDR3aa: CADGPGNIFRPSGYTF; CDR3nt: TGTGCTGACGGGCCGGGTAACATCTTTCGGCCGAGTGGCTACACCTTC
j_gene: TRBJ2-4; abundance: NA; len: 12; d_gene: NA; v_gene: TRBV18; CDR3aa: CASSPAMDTQYF; CDR3nt: TGTGCCAGCTCACCGGCTATGGATACTCAGTACTTC
j_gene: TRBJ1-1; abundance: NA; len: 13; d_gene: NA; v_gene: TRBV7-2; CDR3aa: CASSLEADGFSFF; CDR3nt: TGTGCCAGCAGCTTAGAGGCCGACGGTTTTAGCTTCTTT
j_gene: TRBJ2-3; abundance: NA; len: 12; d_gene: NA; v_gene: TRBV29-1; CDR3aa: CSVGGLRDTQYF; CDR3nt: TGCAGCGTTGGAGGGCTTCGGGATACGCAGTATTTT
j_gene: TRBJ2-7; abundance: NA; len: 14; d_gene: TRBD1; v_gene: TRBV2; CDR3aa: CASSPGTGYHEQYF; CDR3nt: TGTGCCAGCAGTCCCGGGACAGGCTACCACGAGCAGTACTTC
j_gene: TRBJ2-7; abundance: once; len: 15; d_gene: TRBD1; v_gene: TRBV5-4; CDR3aa: CASSIPDRGIYEQYF; CDR3nt: TGTGCCAGCAGCATCCCGGACAGGGGAATTTACGAGCAGTACTTC
j_gene: TRBJ2-3; abundance: NA; len: 14; d_gene: NA; v_gene: TRBV27; CDR3aa: CASSPQRVGDTQYF; CDR3nt: TGTGCCAGCAGCCCCCAAAGGGTTGGGGATACGCAGTATTTT
j_gene: TRBJ1-5; abundance: NA; len: 14; d_gene: NA; v_gene: TRBV19; CDR3aa: CASRLLGLNQPQHF; CDR3nt: TGTGCCAGTAGACTCTTAGGGCTCAATCAGCCCCAGCATTTT
j_gene: TRBJ2-1; abundance: NA; len: 14; d_gene: NA; v_gene: TRBV7-9; CDR3aa: CASVRDLIYNEQFF; CDR3nt: TGTGCCAGCGTACGGGACCTAATATACAATGAGCAGTTCTTC
j_gene: TRBJ2-4; abundance: NA; len: 19; d_gene: TRBD2; v_gene: TRBV5-6; CDR3aa: CASSLGVVAGGRAKNIQYF; CDR3nt: TGTGCCAGCAGTCTCGGTGTGGTAGCGGGAGGGAGGGCCAAAAACATTCAGTACTTC
j_gene: TRBJ2-7; abundance: medium-sized; len: 15; d_gene: TRBD1; v_gene: TRBV18; CDR3aa: CASSPGTGVSYEQYF; CDR3nt: TGTGCCAGCTCACCCGGGACAGGGGTGAGCTACGAGCAGTACTTC
j_gene: TRBJ2-7; abundance: once; len: 17; d_gene: NA; v_gene: TRBV11-2; CDR3aa: CASSPTSAFSGKYEQYF; CDR3nt: TGTGCCAGCAGCCCCACCTCCGCCTTTTCTGGGAAGTACGAGCAGTACTTC
j_gene: TRBJ2-2; abundance: NA; len: 15; d_gene: TRBD1; v_gene: TRBV6-1; CDR3aa: CASSEGQGAAGELFF; CDR3nt: TGTGCCAGCAGTGAAGGACAGGGGGCGGCCGGGGAGCTGTTTTTT
j_gene: TRBJ1-2; abundance: once; len: 15; d_gene: TRBD1; v_gene: TRBV7-8; CDR3aa: CASSGAGTANYGYTF; CDR3nt: TGTGCCAGCAGCGGAGCCGGGACAGCAAACTATGGCTACACCTTC
j_gene: TRBJ2-2; abundance: NA; len: 17; d_gene: TRBD2; v_gene: TRBV2; CDR3aa: CASRPGTSGPNTGELFF; CDR3nt: TGTGCCAGCAGACCCGGGACTAGCGGGCCGAACACCGGGGAGCTGTTTTTT
j_gene: TRBJ2-3; abundance: few; len: 16; d_gene: TRBD1; v_gene: TRBV4-1; CDR3aa: CASSLWDRGSTDTQYF; CDR3nt: TGCGCCAGCAGCCTTTGGGACAGGGGGAGCACAGATACGCAGTATTTT
j_gene: TRBJ2-3; abundance: NA; len: 16; d_gene: TRBD1; v_gene: TRBV28; CDR3aa: CASRGWTGGFTDTQYF; CDR3nt: TGTGCCAGCAGGGGGTGGACAGGGGGGTTCACAGATACGCAGTATTTT
j_gene: TRBJ2-3; abundance: NA; len: 16; d_gene: NA; v_gene: TRBV5-1; CDR3aa: CASSLGSTAITDTQYF; CDR3nt: TGCGCCAGCAGCTTGGGGTCGACCGCGATCACAGATACGCAGTATTTT
j_gene: TRBJ1-4; abundance: NA; len: 15; d_gene: TRBD1; v_gene: TRBV9; CDR3aa: CASSGTGGPNEKLFF; CDR3nt: TGTGCCAGCAGCGGCACAGGGGGCCCTAATGAAAAACTGTTTTTT
j_gene: TRBJ2-1; abundance: NA; len: 14; d_gene: NA; v_gene: TRBV28; CDR3aa: CASSTRQEYNEQFF; CDR3nt: TGTGCCAGCAGTACCCGACAGGAATACAATGAGCAGTTCTTC
j_gene: TRBJ2-7; abundance: NA; len: 15; d_gene: TRBD2; v_gene: TRBV19; CDR3aa: CASSPAGTSGYEQYF; CDR3nt: TGTGCCAGTAGTCCGGCCGGGACTAGCGGATACGAGCAGTACTTC
j_gene: TRBJ2-5; abundance: NA; len: 12; d_gene: NA; v_gene: TRBV11-2; CDR3aa: CASSTQEETQYF; CDR3nt: TGTGCCAGCAGCACCCAGGAGGAGACCCAGTACTTC
j_gene: TRBJ2-5; abundance: few; len: 15; d_gene: NA; v_gene: TRBV15; CDR3aa: CATSREGGAGETQYF; CDR3nt: TGTGCCACCAGCAGAGAAGGCGGGGCGGGGGAGACCCAGTACTTC
j_gene: TRBJ1-5; abundance: NA; len: 15; d_gene: NA; v_gene: TRBV28; CDR3aa: CASSLFGGRNQPQHF; CDR3nt: TGTGCCAGCAGTTTATTCGGGGGGCGCAATCAGCCCCAGCATTTT
j_gene: TRBJ2-6; abundance: NA; len: 16; d_gene: NA; v_gene: TRBV18; CDR3aa: CASSPKESSGANVLTF; CDR3nt: TGTGCCAGCTCACCAAAGGAGTCCTCTGGGGCCAACGTCCTGACTTTC
j_gene: TRBJ2-3; abundance: NA; len: 15; d_gene: NA; v_gene: TRBV27; CDR3aa: CASTSYRVAGDTQYF; CDR3nt: TGTGCCAGCACAAGCTATCGCGTTGCTGGAGATACGCAGTATTTT
j_gene: TRBJ2-3; abundance: NA; len: 12; d_gene: TRBD2; v_gene: TRBV6-5; CDR3aa: CASSWGGDTQYF; CDR3nt: TGTGCCAGCAGTTGGGGGGGGGATACGCAGTATTTT
j_gene: TRBJ1-4; abundance: NA; len: 15; d_gene: TRBD1; v_gene: TRBV19; CDR3aa: CASRDREGPGEKLFF; CDR3nt: TGTGCCTCCAGGGACAGGGAGGGCCCAGGCGAAAAACTGTTTTTT
j_gene: TRBJ1-4; abundance: NA; len: 14; d_gene: NA; v_gene: TRBV5-1; CDR3aa: CASSFGATNEKLFF; CDR3nt: TGCGCCAGCAGCTTCGGTGCAACTAATGAAAAACTGTTTTTT
j_gene: TRBJ1-2; abundance: NA; len: 14; d_gene: NA; v_gene: TRBV27; CDR3aa: CASSNLQGYYGYTF; CDR3nt: TGTGCCAGCAGCAATTTACAGGGCTACTATGGCTACACCTTC
j_gene: TRBJ2-7; abundance: NA; len: 15; d_gene: NA; v_gene: TRBV28; CDR3aa: CASSPPQNLASVQYF; CDR3nt: TGTGCCAGCAGTCCACCTCAAAATTTAGCAAGCGTGCAGTACTTC
j_gene: TRBJ1-2; abundance: NA; len: 17; d_gene: TRBD1; v_gene: TRBV27; CDR3aa: CASSHPLGQISPPGYTF; CDR3nt: TGTGCCAGCAGTCACCCCTTGGGACAGATCTCCCCCCCGGGCTACACCTTC
j_gene: TRBJ2-1; abundance: once; len: 12; d_gene: NA; v_gene: TRBV6-6; CDR3aa: CASSYSYNEQFF; CDR3nt: TGTGCCAGCAGTTACTCCTACAATGAGCAGTTCTTC
j_gene: TRBJ2-6; abundance: NA; len: 17; d_gene: NA; v_gene: TRBV4-1; CDR3aa: CASSPQVLSSGANVLTF; CDR3nt: TGCGCCAGCAGCCCACAGGTCTTGAGCTCTGGGGCCAACGTCCTGACTTTC
j_gene: TRBJ2-3; abundance: NA; len: 16; d_gene: NA; v_gene: TRBV29-1; CDR3aa: CSVVLVYAPSTDTQYF; CDR3nt: TGCAGCGTTGTTCTCGTATATGCACCGAGCACAGATACGCAGTATTTT
j_gene: TRBJ2-7; abundance: NA; len: 15; d_gene: TRBD2; v_gene: TRBV5-1; CDR3aa: CASSRLAGAFYEQYF; CDR3nt: TGCGCCAGCAGCCGACTAGCGGGAGCCTTCTACGAGCAGTACTTC
j_gene: TRBJ1-1; abundance: NA; len: 14; d_gene: NA; v_gene: TRBV28; CDR3aa: CASILRRGNTEAFF; CDR3nt: TGTGCCAGCATCCTCCGACGGGGCAACACTGAAGCTTTCTTT
j_gene: TRBJ1-2; abundance: NA; len: 12; d_gene: NA; v_gene: TRBV9; CDR3aa: CASSASNYGYTF; CDR3nt: TGTGCCAGCAGCGCCAGTAACTATGGCTACACCTTC
j_gene: TRBJ1-5; abundance: NA; len: 15; d_gene: TRBD1; v_gene: TRBV4-2; CDR3aa: CASSREDRSNQPQHF; CDR3nt: TGTGCCAGCAGCCGAGAGGACAGGAGCAATCAGCCCCAGCATTTT